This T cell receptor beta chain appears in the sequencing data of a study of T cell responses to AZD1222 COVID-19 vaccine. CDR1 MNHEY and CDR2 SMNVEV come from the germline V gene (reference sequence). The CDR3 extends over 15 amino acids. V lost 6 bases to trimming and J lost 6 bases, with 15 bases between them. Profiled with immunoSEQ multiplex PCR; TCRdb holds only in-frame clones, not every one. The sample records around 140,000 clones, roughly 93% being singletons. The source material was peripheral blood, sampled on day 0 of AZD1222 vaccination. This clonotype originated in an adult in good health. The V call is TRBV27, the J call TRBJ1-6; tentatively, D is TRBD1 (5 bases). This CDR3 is CASRPPGGGNSPLHF. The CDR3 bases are TGTGCCAGCAGGCCCCCCGGGGGGGGTAATTCACCCCTCCACTTT.